This T cell receptor beta chain was observed in a study of blood T cell repertoires in COVID-19. Study background: Donors in the United States, Italy and Spain gave samples during acute or convalescent COVID-19. The cDNA or gDNA used as material had been derived from T cells, B-cell-depleted T cells, or PBMCs.

The data were produced by immunoSEQ multiplex PCR, yet TCRdb's version contains in-frame clones alone and is incomplete. Counted here are 120,000 or so clones, roughly 84% occurring once; the ten biggest clones make up around 3.9%. Participants came from about two dozen US areas, aged roughly 18 to 95 years. Two negative PCRs, clearance, or symptom resolution characterized the recovered Cohort 3 donors. CDR3 length: 17 amino acids. Per germline, CDR1 MNHEY and CDR2 SMNVEV (reference sequence). The junction had 13 bases not matched to a gene; V was cut back by 6 bases and J by 4 bases. The chain has TRBV27 and TRBJ2-1, with 9 bases fitting TRBD2. The sequence came from a woman aged 25 to 45 who had recovered from COVID-19. Sequences were obtained from PBMCs or T cells enriched from blood (not recorded which). The CDR3 reads CASSPLFSGSGYNEQFF. CDR3 DNA: TGTGCCAGCAGCCCCCTCTTTAGCGGGAGTGGGTACAATGAGCAGTTCTTC.